A single sample is the source of the 23 T cell receptor beta chains below, sequenced in a study of T cell responses to AZD1222 COVID-19 vaccine. Sequencing was performed with immunoSEQ multiplex PCR; in TCRdb, only in-frame clones are kept and a portion is missing. The sample consists of approximately 150,000 clones, more than 70% of them appearing once. Specimen: peripheral blood, collected 28 days after the second AZD1222 dose. These receptors were collected from an adult who received the AZD1222 COVID-19 vaccine.

V gene TRBV7-9 combines with J gene TRBJ1-1, with TRBD1 identical over 7 bases. Losses at the gene ends were 6 bases for V and 3 bases for J; bases not matched to a gene: 16. CDR3 length: 17 amino acids. The germline CDR1 and CDR2 sequences are SEHNR and FQNEAQ (reference sequence). The CDR3 nucleotides read TGTGCCAGCAGATGGACAGGTCAGAGGCCCCGGGACACTGAAGCTTTCTTT. Amino acids: CASRWTGQRPRDTEAFF.

The chain is built from TRBV7-9 and TRBJ1-1; D remains ambiguous. Trimming stripped 1 base from V and 8 bases from J, with 11 bases between. Germline lookup yields CDR1 SEHNR and CDR2 FQNEAQ (reference sequence). The CDR3 sequence is 13 residues long. In DNA, the CDR3 is TGTGCCAGCAGCTTAGACGAGACTCGAGAAGCTTTCTTT. Residues: CASSLDETREAFF.

The CDR3 region is CASSGGQENSPLHF. The CDR3 DNA is TGTGCCAGCAGCGGGGGACAGGAGAATTCACCCCTCCACTTT. The rearrangement links TRBV3-1 (or the pseudogene TRBV3-2) to TRBJ1-6, with 8 positions matching TRBD1. Trimming at V came to 5 bases and at J to 7 bases, leaving 4 bases not matched to a gene. Germline loops: CDR1 LGHDT, CDR2 YNNKEL (reference sequence). This CDR3 is built from 14 residues.

This chain connects TRBV7-8 to TRBJ1-2, with 7 nucleotides matching TRBD1. This CDR3 spans 15 amino acids. Germline assignment: CDR1 SGHVS and CDR2 FQNEAQ. J lost 6 bases, V lost 5 bases, and 12 bases had no gene match. In DNA, the CDR3 is TGTGCCAGCAGCCACAAAACTCCGGGACAGAATGGCTACACCTTC. Protein product: CASSHKTPGQNGYTF. Drawing the rest from reference TRBV7-8 and TRBJ1-2, the complete variable domain is GAGVSQSPRYKVAKRGQDVALRCDPISGHVSLFWYQQALGQGPEFLTYFQNEAQLDKSGLPSDRFFAERPEGSVSTLKIQRTQQEDSAVYLCASSHKTPGQNGYTFGSGTRLTVV.

The J gene is TRBJ2-1, the V gene TRBV9, with D possibly being TRBD2 (7 bases). CDR3 size: 15 residues. V shed 0 bases and J shed 2 bases, with 9 bases lying between them. Per the germline V gene, CDR1 is SGDLS and CDR2 is YYNGEE. The CDR3 protein is CASSVDGGPYNEQFF. The CDR3 DNA sequence: TGTGCCAGCAGCGTAGACGGGGGGCCCTACAATGAGCAGTTCTTC.

Note on this clone: Other DNA sequences within the sample encode an identical CDR3. The chain employs TRBV5-1 and TRBJ2-5; possible D gene TRBD1, 6 bases. V dropped 4 bases and J dropped 3 bases, with 10 bases sitting between them. Per the germline V gene, CDR1 is SGHRS and CDR2 is YFSETQ. The CDR3 loop spans 13 amino acids. The CDR3 sequence is CASSTGTEETQYF. CDR3 DNA: TGCGCCAGCAGCACAGGGACGGAAGAGACCCAGTACTTC.

The V call is TRBV6-4, the J call TRBJ2-3, with 8 bases matching TRBD2. Germline V CDR1 and CDR2: MRHNA, SNTAGT. CDR3 length: 13 residues. V shed 2 bases, J shed 8 bases, and the junction held 3 bases outside the gene matches. The CDR3 DNA reads as TGTGCCAGCAGTGACGGCGCGGGAGGTACGCAGTATTTT. It encodes CASSDGAGGTQYF.

The CDR3 loop reads CASSSVYGTEAFF. Here the CDR3 DNA reads TGTGCCAGCAGCTCAGTATACGGCACTGAAGCTTTCTTT. This sequence joins TRBV5-6 and TRBJ1-1; D is uncertain. The CDR3 is 13 amino acids. Germline V gene lookup returns CDR1 SGHDT and CDR2 YYEEEE. V was trimmed by 3 bases and J by 4 bases, leaving 10 bases between them.

The J gene is TRBJ2-5, the V gene TRBV27, with D unresolved. Between the trimmed V and J ends, which lost 5 bases and 7 bases, there was a span of 20 bases. The CDR3 covers 15 residues. CDR1 is MNHEY, CDR2 SMNVEV, per germline (reference sequence). The CDR3 region is CASSPLAQQDVTQYF. The CDR3 region has the DNA TGTGCCAGCAGTCCCCTGGCCCAACAAGATGTGACCCAGTACTTC.

This chain links TRBV6-2 or TRBV6-3 with TRBJ2-1; unclear D gene. This CDR3 contains 12 residues. The germline V gene has CDR1 MNHEY and CDR2 SVGEGT. V lost 6 bases and J lost 10, with 13 bases in between. CDR3 coding DNA: TGTGCCAGCAGCCCCACTTCCAGGGAGCAGTTCTTC. Translation: CASSPTSREQFF.

The rearrangement joins TRBV2 to TRBJ2-1, with D possibly TRBD2 on 5 matching bases. Between the trimmed V and J ends, which lost 6 bases and 0 bases, there was a span of 12 bases. The CDR3 sequence is 15 residues long. Germline values: CDR1 SNHLY, CDR2 FYNNEI. The CDR3 loop reads CASRLGESSYNEQFF. CDR3 bases: TGTGCCAGCAGGCTTGGGGAGAGCTCCTACAATGAGCAGTTCTTC.

The rearrangement links TRBV28 to TRBJ1-5, with 7 bases identical to TRBD1. The germline V gene has CDR1 MDHEN and CDR2 SYDVKM. The CDR3 is made up of 19 amino acids. V dropped 3 bases and J dropped 0; count of bases not matched to a gene: 14. The CDR3 DNA reads as TGTGCCAGCAGTTTTTTAGGGGGCGGGAACGGGGTTAGCAATCAGCCCCAGCATTTT. The encoded protein is CASSFLGGGNGVSNQPQHF.

The chain uses TRBV4-2 and TRBJ2-1; 11 bases align to TRBD2. J gave up 4 bases and V 3 bases, and 5 bases lay outside the gene matches. The CDR3 is made up of 16 amino acids. CDR1 is LGHNA and CDR2 is YNFKEQ in the germline V gene. In DNA, the CDR3 is TGTGCCAGCAGCCATGAGACTAGCGGGGCTTACAATGAGCAGTTCTTC. Translating it yields CASSHETSGAYNEQFF.

V gene TRBV5-4 combines with J gene TRBJ2-5; D unclear. Germline-derived CDR1 and CDR2 are SGHNT and YYREEE (reference sequence). The CDR3 length is 15 residues. Trimming removed 0 bases at V and 4 bases at J, with 13 bases between. CDR3 sequence (DNA): TGTGCCAGCAGCTTGGGCACAGCCGGTAGAGAGACCCAGTACTTC. It translates to CASSLGTAGRETQYF.

The rearrangement uses TRBV19 and TRBJ2-7; 7 bases match TRBD1. This CDR3 contains 14 residues. Germline CDR1 and CDR2: LNHDA and SQIVND (reference sequence). V shed 5 bases and J 1 base; nucleotides not matched to a gene: 5. The CDR3 DNA reads as TGTGCCAGTAGTCGACAGGGTCTTTCCTACGAGCAGTACTTC. Translated: CASSRQGLSYEQYF. Supplemented by reference TRBV19 and TRBJ2-7, the full variable domain reads DGGITQSPKYLFRKEGQNVTLSCEQNLNHDAMYWYRQDPGQGLRLIYYSQIVNDFQKGDIAEGYSVSREKKESFPLTVTSAQKNPTAFYLCASSRQGLSYEQYFGPGTRLTVT.

This sequence joins TRBV28 and TRBJ1-4; 7 bases are a match to TRBD1. The CDR3 is 13 amino acids. With V trimmed by 7 bases and J by 7 bases, 6 bases remained unmatched. CDR1 MDHEN and CDR2 SYDVKM come from the germline V gene. The CDR3 sequence: CASKGGSGEKLFF. The CDR3 bases are TGTGCCAGCAAAGGGGGCTCCGGTGAAAAACTGTTTTTT. The variable domain in full, with the rest retrieved from reference TRBV28 and TRBJ1-4, is DVKVTQSSRYLVKRTGEKVFLECVQDMDHENMFWYRQDPGLGLRLIYFSYDVKMKEKGDIPEGYSVSREKKERFSLILESASTNQTSMYLCASKGGSGEKLFFGSGTQLSVL.

The chain has TRBV19 and TRBJ1-3; D ambiguous. This CDR3 spans 14 amino acids. V lost 6 bases to trimming and J lost 1 base, with 10 bases between them. Germline CDR1 is LNHDA and CDR2 is SQIVND (reference sequence). The CDR3 spells CASRSLGSGNTIYF. CDR3 sequence (DNA): TGTGCCAGTAGATCCCTAGGGTCTGGAAACACCATATATTTT.

This clone was seen a handful of times. The chain couples TRBV4-2 to TRBJ2-7; tentative D call: TRBD1 (6 bases). The ends were cut back, 0 bases at V and 3 bases at J, with 15 bases in the middle. CDR1 and CDR2 (germline): LGHNA, YNFKEQ. This CDR3 region has 16 residues. CDR3 sequence: CASSQDSSIQGYEQYF. The CDR3 bases are TGTGCCAGCAGCCAAGATTCCTCAATACAGGGCTACGAGCAGTACTTC.

The chain links TRBV7-3 to TRBJ1-3; D uncertain. The CDR3 runs 14 residues. Trimming stripped 2 bases from V and 0 bases from J, with 5 bases between. Per the germline V gene, CDR1 is SGHTA and CDR2 is FQGTGA. CDR3: CASSLSGSGNTIYF. The DNA for the CDR3 is TGTGCCAGCAGCTTATCAGGCTCTGGAAACACCATATATTTT.

The rearrangement joins TRBV24-1 to TRBJ1-2, with D maybe TRBD1 (6 bases). CDR1 and CDR2 from the germline V gene are KGHDR and SFDVKD. The CDR3 runs to 16 residues. The V gene lost 6 bases and the J gene lost 4 bases, with 20 bases spanning the gap. The CDR3, as DNA: TGTGCCACCAGTCAACTCCGGGGGGGCTGGGGCTATGGCTACACCTTC. Translated, it gives CATSQLRGGWGYGYTF.

The rearrangement uses TRBV4-3 and TRBJ1-4; 10 nucleotides match TRBD1. Germline V gene sequence: CDR1 LGHNA, CDR2 YSLEER. The CDR3 runs to 14 residues. V was clipped by 4 bases and J by 8 bases; unmatched bases: 4. The chain's CDR3 is CASSPGTGAEKLFF. The CDR3 nucleotides read TGCGCCAGCAGCCCCGGGACAGGGGCGGAAAAACTGTTTTTT.

CDR3 in DNA: TGTGCCAGCAGCCAAAGTCATGGCCCCCAGCGCGGCAGGCGGGCAATCGATCAGCCCCAGCATTTT. This translates into CASSQSHGPQRGRRAIDQPQHF. The chain employs TRBV3-1 (or the pseudogene TRBV3-2) and TRBJ1-5; D gene unclear. This CDR3 region has 22 residues. Trimming cost V 2 bases and J 5 bases, with 34 bases left between them. Germline V gene sequence: CDR1 LGHDT, CDR2 YNNKEL (reference sequence).

The chain carries TRBV6-5 and TRBJ2-3; TRBD1 matches at 8 bases. CDR1 is MNHEY and CDR2 is SVGAGI in the germline V gene. The CDR3 is made up of 15 amino acids. V trimming: 8 bases; J trimming: 4 bases; junction bases outside the gene matches: 11. CDR3: CASASQGAESDTQYF. DNA for the CDR3: TGTGCCAGCGCCTCGCAGGGGGCGGAATCAGATACGCAGTATTTT.